This TCR beta chain was profiled in a study of Graves' ophthalmopathy and Graves' hyperthyroidism. Other autoimmune diseases, uncontrolled infections, pregnancy and lactation each led to patient exclusion. Reliance was placed on clinical symptoms, serum thyroxine, TRAb, thyroid ultrasound and orbital computed tomography for diagnosis. As the template, RNA transcripts were used to amplify TCR beta CDR3 regions. An opening RT-PCR round employed HTBI primers and preceded a second-round multiplex PCR. TCRdb passed the multiplex PCR reads through MiXCR, listing each CDR3 protein once. The sample has approximately 210,000 distinct CDR3 sequences, over 25% seen once. This clonotype was counted ten times or more. Trimming cost V 3 bases and J 5 bases; bases outside gene matches: 12. CDR1 is DFQATT and CDR2 is SNEGSKA in the germline V gene (reference sequence). CDR3 length equals 15 residues.

The J gene is TRBJ2-7, the V gene TRBV20-1; 8 positions agree with TRBD2. The specimen was peripheral blood. The clonotype was recovered from a man between 50 and 59 years old with Graves' ophthalmopathy. CDR3 protein: CSASGSAGVVHEQYF. Here the CDR3 DNA reads TGCAGTGCTAGTGGGTCAGCGGGAGTGGTCCACGAGCAGTACTTC.